The 28 T cell receptor beta chains reported below all come from one sample, sequenced in a study of blood T cell repertoires in COVID-19. Using immunoSEQ multiplex PCR, the repertoire was profiled, and TCRdb retains in-frame clones only, with some absent. The repertoire holds about 120,000 clones, with approximately 87% as singletons. The sequenced sample was peripheral blood. The receptors were gathered from a man aged 30 to 39 with acute or convalescent COVID-19.

This CDR3 is CASSFGRGYEQYF. As DNA, the CDR3 is TGCGCCAGCAGCTTTGGCAGGGGCTACGAGCAGTACTTC. V usage is TRBV5-1 and J usage is TRBJ2-7, with D perhaps matching TRBD1 (6 bases). Germline values: CDR1 SGHRS, CDR2 YFSETQ. The CDR3 is 13 amino acids. Deletions cut 2 bases from V and 3 bases from J, with 9 bases between.

V is TRBV7-2 and J is TRBJ2-1; 7 bases are shared with TRBD1. J lost 4 bases, V lost 5 bases, and 5 bases had no gene match. Germline V CDR1 and CDR2: SGHTA, FQGNSA. The CDR3 is made up of 14 amino acids. Here the CDR3 DNA reads TGTGCCAGCAGCCTACAGGGGCTTTACAATGAGCAGTTCTTC. Its translation: CASSLQGLYNEQFF.

The chain joins TRBV4-2 to TRBJ2-5, with D perhaps matching TRBD2 (5 bases). The CDR3 runs 16 residues. Looked up from germline, CDR1 is LGHNA and CDR2 is YNFKEQ. The ends were cut back, 4 bases at V and 5 bases at J, with 20 bases in the middle. In nucleotides, the CDR3 is TGTGCCAGCAGCCGAGCAAACACCCGGCCGGGGGAGACCCAGTACTTC. This translates into CASSRANTRPGETQYF.

This chain uses TRBV6-5 with TRBJ2-3; the D gene is possibly TRBD2 (7 bases). From germline, CDR1 is MNHEY and CDR2 SVGAGI. The CDR3 totals 13 residues. V lost 8 bases, J lost 10 bases, and 19 bases lay in between. CDR3 protein: CASGTQGRDSQYF. The DNA for the CDR3 is TGTGCCAGCGGGACACAAGGGAGGGATTCGCAGTATTTT.

This sequence joins TRBV4-1 and TRBJ2-7; TRBD2 might be the D (5 bases). The CDR3 sequence is 14 residues long. The germline CDR1 and CDR2 sequences are MGHRA and YSYEKL. V lost 3 bases, J lost 0 bases, and 9 bases lay in between. The DNA of the CDR3 is TGCGCCAGCAGCCAGGATCGGGACTCCTACGAGCAGTACTTC. It translates to CASSQDRDSYEQYF.

The CDR3 sequence is CASRNRPPLNYGYTF. CDR3 nucleotide sequence: TGTGCCAGCAGAAACAGGCCCCCACTGAACTATGGCTACACCTTC. The chain combines TRBV2 with TRBJ1-2; possible D gene TRBD1, 5 bases. CDR3 length equals 15 residues. CDR1 and CDR2 (germline): SNHLY, FYNNEI. Trimming stripped 6 bases from V and 2 bases from J, with 16 bases between.

The rearrangement uses TRBV19 and TRBJ1-2, with D possibly TRBD1 on 5 matching bases. The CDR3 consists of 14 residues. CDR1 is LNHDA and CDR2 is SQIVND in the germline V gene (reference sequence). The V and J ends lost 6 bases and 4 bases respectively, with 15 bases between them. CDR3 sequence reads: CASRPEDSLYGYTF. CDR3 DNA sequence: TGTGCCAGTAGGCCAGAAGACAGTCTCTATGGCTACACCTTC.

The rearrangement joins TRBV6-5 to TRBJ2-4; unclear D gene. V was pared by 6 bases and J by 0 bases, with 12 bases between. The CDR3 contains 15 residues. Germline V gene sequence: CDR1 MNHEY, CDR2 SVGAGI. The CDR3 DNA reads as TGTGCCAGCAGACCTCGTATCAGAGCCAAAAACATTCAGTACTTC. Translated, it gives CASRPRIRAKNIQYF.

This clone was recorded a few times. Here the CDR3 DNA reads TGTGCCAGCAGCGCGGGGGACCACAATGAGCAGTTCTTC. As protein: CASSAGDHNEQFF. V gene TRBV9 combines with J gene TRBJ2-1, with D tentatively TRBD2 (6 bases). The V end was cut by 3 bases, the J end by 5 bases, with 9 bases between. Germline CDR1 is SGDLS and CDR2 is YYNGEE. CDR3 length: 13 amino acids.

This chain joins TRBV7-8 and TRBJ1-2; no firm D call. The CDR3 is made up of 12 amino acids. V gave up 2 bases and J gave up 5 bases, with 6 bases separating them. Germline loops: CDR1 SGHVS, CDR2 FQNEAQ. The CDR3 here is CASSLSGYGYTF. CDR3 DNA sequence: TGTGCCAGCAGCTTATCGGGTTATGGCTACACCTTC.

The genes are TRBV5-1 and TRBJ2-2; TRBD2 matches at 8 bases. This CDR3 is 15 amino acids long. Germline loops: CDR1 SGHRS, CDR2 YFSETQ. V dropped 4 bases and J dropped 7; count of bases not matched to a gene: 9. This CDR3 reads CASSRAGVRNGELFF. The CDR3 DNA follows: TGCGCCAGCAGCCGAGCGGGAGTGCGTAACGGGGAGCTGTTTTTT.

V and J are TRBV24-1 and TRBJ2-3; D possibly corresponds to TRBD2 (5 bases). The CDR3 runs to 13 residues. CDR1 KGHDR and CDR2 SFDVKD come from the germline V gene. V gave up 4 bases and J gave up 1 base, with 5 bases separating them. The CDR3 loop reads CATSEGGTDTQYF. In DNA form, the CDR3 reads TGTGCCACCAGTGAGGGAGGCACAGATACGCAGTATTTT.

CDR3 in DNA: TGTGCCAGCAGCGGCGGACTAGCGGGGAACCCGTACGAGCAGTACTTC. Residues: CASSGGLAGNPYEQYF. J is TRBJ2-7 and V is TRBV21-1; the table names TRBD2, a call not compared with the DNA. TRBV21-1 is a pseudogene segment. The CDR3 has 16 amino acids.

This chain uses TRBV7-9 with TRBJ2-7, with TRBD1 matching over 8 bases. V was pared by 5 bases and J by 6 bases, with 6 bases of the junction left unmatched. Germline V gives CDR1 SEHNR, CDR2 FQNEAQ (reference sequence). This CDR3 comprises 13 residues. CDR3 bases: TGTGCCAGCAGCGGACAGGGTCGGCGCGAGCAGTACTTC. This sequence encodes CASSGQGRREQYF. The full variable domain, in which reference TRBV7-9 and TRBJ2-7 provide the parts outside the CDR3, is DTGVSQNPRHKITKRGQNVTFRCDPISEHNRLYWYRQTLGQGPEFLTYFQNEAQLEKSRLLSDRFSAERPKGSFSTLEIQRTEQGDSAMYLCASSGQGRREQYFGPGTRLTVT.

The rearrangement links TRBV6-5 to TRBJ1-2; 8 bases map to TRBD1. Germline values: CDR1 MNHEY, CDR2 SVGAGI. V trimming: 6 bases; J trimming: 7 bases; junction bases outside the gene matches: 7. The CDR3 runs 13 residues. The CDR3, as DNA: TGTGCCAGCAGAGGACAGGGCACTCGTGGCTACACCTTC. It is translated as CASRGQGTRGYTF.

As regards this clone: Other DNA sequences in this specimen translate into the identical CDR3. The CDR3 reads CASSQDRGSYEQYF. The CDR3 nucleotides are TGTGCCAGCAGCCAAGACAGGGGGTCCTACGAGCAGTACTTC. This sequence joins TRBV4-2 and TRBJ2-7; 7 positions agree with TRBD1. CDR1 LGHNA and CDR2 YNFKEQ come from the germline V gene. Trimming at V came to 0 bases and at J to 1 base, leaving 0 bases not matched to a gene. The CDR3 has 14 amino acids.

The rearrangement links TRBV7-2 to TRBJ1-1, with D possibly TRBD1 on 6 matching bases. The CDR3 loop spans 12 amino acids. Trimming shortened V by 4 bases and J by 8 bases, and 11 bases separated the two germline ends. Germline assignment: CDR1 SGHTA and CDR2 FQGNSA. CDR3 nucleotide sequence: TGTGCCAGCAGCTCCGGACAGCCCGAAGCTTTCTTT. Protein: CASSSGQPEAFF.

The chain recombines TRBV19 with TRBJ2-3; 12 bases fit TRBD2. V shed 4 bases and J 6 bases; nucleotides not matched to a gene: 5. Germline V gives CDR1 LNHDA, CDR2 SQIVND (reference sequence). This CDR3 comprises 15 residues. CDR3 nucleotide sequence: TGTGCCAGTAGTAGACTAGCGGGGGCCTTCGATACGCAGTATTTT. It specifies CASSRLAGAFDTQYF.

The chain couples TRBV18 to TRBJ2-6; TRBD1 agrees at 10 bases. After removal of 0 bases from V and 1 base from J, the junction contained 12 bases not matched to a gene. Germline V CDR1 and CDR2: KGHSH, LQKENI. The CDR3 consists of 21 residues. In DNA form, the CDR3 reads TGTGCCAGCTCACCACCGCGACAGGGGGCATTGGAAGGATCTGGGGCCAACGTCCTGACTTTC. Protein: CASSPPRQGALEGSGANVLTF.

The rearrangement uses TRBV6-6 and TRBJ1-1, with D perhaps matching TRBD1 (6 bases). Per germline, CDR1 MNHNY and CDR2 SVGAGI (reference sequence). The CDR3 runs 14 residues. Trimming cost V 6 bases and J 2 bases, with 13 bases left between them. The CDR3 nucleotides read TGTGCCAGCAGACTCGGACAGATCAACACTGAAGCTTTCTTT. Translating it yields CASRLGQINTEAFF.

This clone was observed a few times. The chain links TRBV27 to TRBJ2-3; 11 positions match TRBD2. The CDR3 contains 16 residues. From germline, CDR1 is MNHEY and CDR2 SMNVEV (reference sequence). Trimming cost V 0 bases and J 4 bases; bases outside gene matches: 3. CDR3 nucleotide sequence: TGTGCCAGCAGTTTATCGCTAGCGGGGGGTGCAGATACGCAGTATTTT. This translates into CASSLSLAGGADTQYF.

CDR3 nucleotides: TGCGCCAGCAGCCGACCTAGCGGGAGGGCTAAAAGCTCCTACAATGAGCAGTTCTTC. Its translation is CASSRPSGRAKSSYNEQFF. The gene calls are TRBV5-1 and TRBJ2-1, with 12 bases aligning to TRBD2. This CDR3 is built from 19 residues. The V gene end was trimmed by 4 bases and the J gene end by 0 bases; junction bases not matched to a gene: 11. CDR1 and CDR2 (germline): SGHRS, YFSETQ.

This chain connects TRBV6-5 to TRBJ1-2; a weak D match, TRBD1 (5 bases). The V gene's germline CDR1 is MNHEY and CDR2 SVGAGI. The V and J ends lost 0 bases and 3 bases respectively, with 8 bases between them. The CDR3 extends over 14 amino acids. The CDR3 DNA reads TGTGCCAGCAGTTACTCGCGGGGGGACTATGGCTACACCTTC. It translates to CASSYSRGDYGYTF.

The chain combines TRBV9 with TRBJ1-1, with 8 bases that match TRBD1. From germline, CDR1 is SGDLS and CDR2 YYNGEE. The CDR3 has 13 residues. After removal of 3 bases from V and 7 bases from J, the junction contained 5 bases not matched to a gene. DNA for the CDR3: TGTGCCAGCAGCGGAATACAGGGGGGTGAAGCTTTCTTT. Translating gives CASSGIQGGEAFF. Full variable domain (outside the CDR3, taken from reference TRBV9 and TRBJ1-1): DSGVTQTPKHLITATGQRVTLRCSPRSGDLSVYWYQQSLDQGLQFLIQYYNGEERAKGNILERFSAQQFPDLHSELNLSSLELGDSALYFCASSGIQGGEAFFGQGTRLTVV.

The chain is built from TRBV30 and TRBJ2-7, with 8 bases that match TRBD1. Germline lookup yields CDR1 GTSNPN and CDR2 SVGIG (reference sequence). Trimming at V came to 7 bases and at J to 3 bases, leaving 8 bases not matched to a gene. This CDR3 region has 13 residues. This CDR3 reads CAYYRQGYYEQYF. The DNA of the CDR3 is TGTGCCTACTACCGACAGGGGTACTACGAGCAGTACTTC.

This clone appeared a few times. The gene calls are TRBV29-1 and TRBJ1-2, with TRBD1 identical over 7 bases. The CDR3 sequence is 14 residues long. The germline CDR1 and CDR2 sequences are SQVTM and ANQGSEA. V gave up 6 bases and J gave up 8 bases; unmatched junction bases: 15. The CDR3 sequence is CSVPIRTGLGGYTF. Written as DNA, the CDR3 is TGCAGCGTCCCAATTCGGACAGGCTTGGGAGGCTACACCTTC.

The chain couples TRBV5-4 to TRBJ1-4; D perhaps matches TRBD1 (5 bases). Germline lookup yields CDR1 SGHNT and CDR2 YYREEE (reference sequence). V was clipped by 0 bases and J by 5 bases, with 8 bases between them. The CDR3 consists of 14 residues. As DNA, the CDR3 is TGTGCCAGCAGCTTGGAGGCAGGGAATGAAAAACTGTTTTTT. Translating gives CASSLEAGNEKLFF.

J is TRBJ2-7 and V is TRBV5-1, with D unresolved. The CDR3 length is 12 residues. V gave up 4 bases and J gave up 9 bases, with 14 bases separating them. CDR1 and CDR2 (germline): SGHRS, YFSETQ. The CDR3 spells CASSPEESTQYF. In DNA, the CDR3 is TGCGCCAGCAGCCCTGAAGAAAGCACGCAGTACTTC.